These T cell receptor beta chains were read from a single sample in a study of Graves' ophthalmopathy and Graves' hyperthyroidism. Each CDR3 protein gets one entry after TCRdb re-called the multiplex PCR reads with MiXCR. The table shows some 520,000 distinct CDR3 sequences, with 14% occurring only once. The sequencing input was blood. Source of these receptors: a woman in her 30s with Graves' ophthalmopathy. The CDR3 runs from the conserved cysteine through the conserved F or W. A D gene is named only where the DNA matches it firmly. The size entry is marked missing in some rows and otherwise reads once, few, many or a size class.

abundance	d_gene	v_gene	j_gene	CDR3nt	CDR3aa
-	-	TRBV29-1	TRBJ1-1	TGCAGCGTTGGCGGAGGGATGAACACTGAAGCTTTCTTT	CSVGGGMNTEAFF
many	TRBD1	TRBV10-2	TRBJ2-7	TGCGCCAGCGGTAGTTCGGGACAGGTACTGAGGGAGCAGTACTTC	CASGSSGQVLREQYF
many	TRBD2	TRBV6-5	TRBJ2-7	TGTGCCAGCAGTTACGGCGGGGGGTTTAATGGGCAGTACTTC	CASSYGGGFNGQYF
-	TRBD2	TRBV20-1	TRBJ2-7	TGCAGTGCTAGAAGGACTAGCGGGAGTTCCTACGAGCAGTACTTC	CSARRTSGSSYEQYF
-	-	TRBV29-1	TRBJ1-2	TGCAGCGCCAGACAGGTCCGTAACTATGGCTACACCTTC	CSARQVRNYGYTF
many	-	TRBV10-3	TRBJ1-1	TGTGCCATCAGTGAGGGGGGTGTAGGGAACACTGAAGCTTTCTTT	CAISEGGVGNTEAFF
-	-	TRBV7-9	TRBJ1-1	TGTGCCAGCAGCTTAGTGGAGGCTGAAGCTTTCTTT	CASSLVEAEAFF
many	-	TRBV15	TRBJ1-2	TGTGCCACCAGCAGAGACGTAACAGGTGGCTATGGCTACACCTTC	CATSRDVTGGYGYTF
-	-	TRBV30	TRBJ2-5	TGTGCCTGGAGCAAGTGGTCGGAGACCCAGTACTTC	CAWSKWSETQYF
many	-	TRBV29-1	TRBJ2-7	TGCAGCGTTCTCGACAGAATCTCCTACGAGCAGTACTTC	CSVLDRISYEQYF
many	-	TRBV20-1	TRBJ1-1	TGCAGTGCTAGAGGAACGGAGAACACTGAAGCTTTCTTT	CSARGTENTEAFF
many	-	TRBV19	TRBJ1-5	TGTGCCAGTAGTAAGCGACGGCAGGGAGATAGCAATCAGCCCCAGCATTTT	CASSKRRQGDSNQPQHF
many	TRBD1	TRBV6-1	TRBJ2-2	TGTGCCAGCAGTGTTGGGACAGGGGACACCGGGGAGCTGTTTTTT	CASSVGTGDTGELFF
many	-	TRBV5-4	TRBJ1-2	TGTGCCAGCAGCATTAATCAGGGATTCTATGGCTACACCTTC	CASSINQGFYGYTF
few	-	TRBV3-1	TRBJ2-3	TGTGCCAGCAGCCAAGGGGGGGCCCTAACAGATACGCAGTATTTT	CASSQGGALTDTQYF
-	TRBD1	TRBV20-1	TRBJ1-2	TGCAGTGCTAGGACCGACAGGGGGTGGGATGGCTACACCTTC	CSARTDRGWDGYTF
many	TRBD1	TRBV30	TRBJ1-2	TGTGCCTGGAGTGTAGACTGGACAGGACCATATGGCTACACCTTC	CAWSVDWTGPYGYTF
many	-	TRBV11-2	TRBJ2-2	TGTGCCAGCAGCTTAGGGGCCCACACCGGGGAGCTGTTTTTT	CASSLGAHTGELFF
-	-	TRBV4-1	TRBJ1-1	TGCGCCAGCAGCCAAGGTCGGGGATCACGGGATGCTTTCTTT	CASSQGRGSRDAFF
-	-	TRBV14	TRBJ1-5	TGTGCCAGCAGCCTCCAGGCGGTTTGCTCTCGGCCCCAGCATTTT	CASSLQAVCSRPQHF
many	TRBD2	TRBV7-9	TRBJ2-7	TGTGCCAGCAGCGAAACCGGGACTAGAAACGAGCAGTACTTC	CASSETGTRNEQYF
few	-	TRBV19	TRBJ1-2	TGTGCCAGTAACCCTATCGGGTTCTCTGACTATGGCTACACCTTC	CASNPIGFSDYGYTF